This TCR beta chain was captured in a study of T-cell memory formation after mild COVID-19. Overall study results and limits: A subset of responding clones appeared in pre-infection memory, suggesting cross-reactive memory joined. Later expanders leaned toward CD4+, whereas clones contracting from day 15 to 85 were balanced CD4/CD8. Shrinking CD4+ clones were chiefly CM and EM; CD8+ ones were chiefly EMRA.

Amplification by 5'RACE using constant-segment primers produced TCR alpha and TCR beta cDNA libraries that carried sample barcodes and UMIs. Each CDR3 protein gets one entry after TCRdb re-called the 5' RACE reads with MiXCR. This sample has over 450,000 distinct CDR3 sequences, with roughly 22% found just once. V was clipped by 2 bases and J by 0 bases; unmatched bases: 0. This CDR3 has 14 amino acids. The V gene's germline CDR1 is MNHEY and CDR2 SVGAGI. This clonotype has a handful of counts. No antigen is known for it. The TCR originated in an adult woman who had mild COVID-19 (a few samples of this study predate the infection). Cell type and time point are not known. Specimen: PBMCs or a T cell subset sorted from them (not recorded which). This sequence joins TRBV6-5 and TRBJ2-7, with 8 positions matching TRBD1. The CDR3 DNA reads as TGTGCCAGCAGTTACGACAGGGGCTCCTACGAGCAGTACTTC. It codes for CASSYDRGSYEQYF.